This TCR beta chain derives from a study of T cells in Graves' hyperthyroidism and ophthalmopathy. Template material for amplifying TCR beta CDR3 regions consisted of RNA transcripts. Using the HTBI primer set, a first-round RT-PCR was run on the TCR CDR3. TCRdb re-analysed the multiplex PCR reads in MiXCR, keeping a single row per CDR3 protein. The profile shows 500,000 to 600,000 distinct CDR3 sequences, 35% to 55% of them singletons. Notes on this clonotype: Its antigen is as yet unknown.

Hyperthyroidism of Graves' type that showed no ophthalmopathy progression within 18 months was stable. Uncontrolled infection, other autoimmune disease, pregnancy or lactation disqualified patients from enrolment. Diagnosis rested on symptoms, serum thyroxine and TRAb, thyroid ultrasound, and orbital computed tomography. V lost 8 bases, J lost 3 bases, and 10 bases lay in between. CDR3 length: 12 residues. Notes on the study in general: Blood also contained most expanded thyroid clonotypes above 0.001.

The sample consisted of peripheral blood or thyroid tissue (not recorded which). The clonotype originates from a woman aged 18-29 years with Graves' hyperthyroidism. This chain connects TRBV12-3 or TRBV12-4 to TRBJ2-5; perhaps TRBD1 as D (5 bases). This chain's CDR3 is CASGAGKETQYF. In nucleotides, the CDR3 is TGTGCCAGCGGAGCAGGGAAAGAGACCCAGTACTTC.